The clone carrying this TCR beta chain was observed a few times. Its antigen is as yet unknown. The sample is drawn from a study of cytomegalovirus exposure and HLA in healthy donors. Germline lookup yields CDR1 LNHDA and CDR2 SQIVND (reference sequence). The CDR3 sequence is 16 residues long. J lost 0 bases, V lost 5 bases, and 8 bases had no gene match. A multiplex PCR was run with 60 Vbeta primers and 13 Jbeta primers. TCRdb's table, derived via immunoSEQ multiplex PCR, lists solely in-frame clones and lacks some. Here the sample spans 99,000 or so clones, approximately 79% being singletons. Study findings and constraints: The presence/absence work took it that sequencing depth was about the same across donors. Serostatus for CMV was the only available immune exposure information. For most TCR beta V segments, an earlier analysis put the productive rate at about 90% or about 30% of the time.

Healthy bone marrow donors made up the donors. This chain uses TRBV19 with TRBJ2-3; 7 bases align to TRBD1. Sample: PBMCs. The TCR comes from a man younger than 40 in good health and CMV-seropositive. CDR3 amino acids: CASSPPQTGSTDTQYF. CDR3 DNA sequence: TGTGCCAGTAGTCCCCCCCAGACAGGGAGCACAGATACGCAGTATTTT.